This entry lists 8 T cell receptor beta chains sequenced from one sample in a study of blood T cell repertoires in COVID-19 (dated by TCRdb to 2020 to 2021). The library came from the immunoSEQ multiplex PCR assay. The table comes from immuneACCESS by way of TCRdb, which keeps in-frame sequences with V and J called. Part of the clones is missing from these tables; in studies checked, under half for an unresolved V gene and the rest for unknown reasons. The sample table holds 100,000 to 150,000 clones, of which around 87% were seen once. Approximately 8.1% of the sample is taken by the ten largest. Specimen: peripheral blood. Receptors originate from a man in his fifties or sixties with acute or convalescent COVID-19.

The chain is built from TRBV5-5 and TRBJ1-2; weak D call: TRBD1 (6 bases). V gave up 4 bases and J gave up 6 bases, with 13 bases separating them. The CDR3 loop spans 13 amino acids. Germline V gives CDR1 SGHKS, CDR2 YYEKEE (reference sequence). The CDR3 loop is CASSPDRINGYTF. CDR3 DNA: TGTGCCAGCAGCCCCGACAGGATTAATGGCTACACCTTC.

The chain is built from TRBV6-1 and TRBJ2-5, with D perhaps matching TRBD1 (5 bases). Per the germline V gene, CDR1 is MNHNS and CDR2 is SASEGT. This CDR3 contains 14 residues. Trimming took 2 bases from V and 4 from J, leaving 11 bases between them. The CDR3 spells CASSEYGARETQYF. CDR3 sequence (DNA): TGTGCCAGCAGTGAATATGGGGCCCGAGAGACCCAGTACTTC.

V and J are TRBV19 and TRBJ2-1; D possibly corresponds to TRBD2 (6 bases). V was pared by 6 bases and J by 1 base, with 16 bases between. There are 16 residues in the CDR3. Germline-derived CDR1 and CDR2 are LNHDA and SQIVND (reference sequence). This CDR3 reads CASSGSNFRSYNEQFF. In nucleotides, the CDR3 is TGTGCCAGTAGCGGGAGTAATTTTAGGTCCTACAATGAGCAGTTCTTC.

This clone is a singleton in its sample. The chain has TRBV5-4 and TRBJ1-2; D is uncertain. V dropped 3 bases and J dropped 4 bases, with 16 bases sitting between them. This CDR3 is 15 amino acids long. Germline V gives CDR1 SGHNT, CDR2 YYREEE (reference sequence). The CDR3, as DNA: TGTGCCAGCAGCTCAAGGTTTAGGGAGGGCTATGGCTACACCTTC. Protein sequence: CASSSRFREGYGYTF.

The V and J genes are TRBV4-1 and TRBJ2-2; 7 nucleotides agree with TRBD2. Germline V gives CDR1 MGHRA, CDR2 YSYEKL. The CDR3 spans 16 residues. V lost 0 bases, J lost 3 bases, and 4 bases stayed unmatched. This CDR3 is CASSQDGGGYTGELFF. The CDR3 DNA reads as TGCGCCAGCAGCCAAGATGGGGGAGGGTACACCGGGGAGCTGTTTTTT.

V and J are TRBV6-4 and TRBJ2-1; 10 bases are shared with TRBD2. Germline CDR1 is MRHNA and CDR2 is SNTAGT. CDR3 length: 15 amino acids. After removal of 2 bases from V and 4 bases from J, the junction contained 2 bases not matched to a gene. The CDR3 sequence: CASSDTSGNYNEQFF. CDR3 sequence (DNA): TGTGCCAGCAGTGACACTAGCGGGAATTACAATGAGCAGTTCTTC.

The chain uses TRBV18 and TRBJ2-1; 16 positions match TRBD2. The CDR3 loop spans 15 amino acids. The germline V gene has CDR1 KGHSH and CDR2 LQKENI. J gave up 9 bases and V 3 bases, and 2 bases lay outside the gene matches. CDR3 in amino acids: CASSPGTSGRGEQFF. The CDR3, as DNA: TGTGCCAGCTCACCCGGGACTAGCGGGAGGGGTGAGCAGTTCTTC.

This clone was seen only once. The chain combines TRBV5-1 with TRBJ2-1; 12 positions agree with TRBD2. CDR1 is SGHRS and CDR2 is YFSETQ in the germline V gene. V shed 0 bases, J shed 7 bases, and the junction held 11 bases outside the gene matches. CDR3 length: 18 amino acids. The CDR3 DNA sequence: TGCGCCAGCAGCTTGGAAGGGGCCCTGACTAGCGGGAGTAATGAGCAGTTCTTC. Its protein is CASSLEGALTSGSNEQFF.